This is a list of T cell receptor beta chains from one sample in a study of T cell responses to AZD1222 COVID-19 vaccine. TCRdb's table, derived via immunoSEQ multiplex PCR, lists solely in-frame clones and lacks some. The sample has roughly 160,000 clones; 85% to 90% are singletons. Specimen: peripheral blood, collected 28 days after the second AZD1222 dose. These receptors were obtained from an adult who received the AZD1222 COVID-19 vaccine. CDR3s include the opening cysteine and the closing phenylalanine or tryptophan. Each record gives: V gene, D gene, J gene, CDR3 protein, CDR3 DNA. D genes are given only for firm matches.

V gene: TRBV15; D gene: TRBD1; J gene: TRBJ1-1; CDR3 protein: CATSRDKTGGIEAFF; CDR3 DNA: TGTGCCACCAGCAGAGACAAGACAGGGGGGATTGAAGCTTTCTTT
V gene: TRBV10-3; D gene: .; J gene: TRBJ2-3; CDR3 protein: CAIRKGGSADTQYF; CDR3 DNA: TGTGCCATCAGGAAGGGGGGGTCCGCGGATACGCAGTATTTT
V gene: TRBV30; D gene: .; J gene: TRBJ2-7; CDR3 protein: CAWSVDGYEQYF; CDR3 DNA: TGTGCCTGGAGCGTCGACGGCTACGAGCAGTACTTC
V gene: TRBV6-6; D gene: TRBD1; J gene: TRBJ1-4; CDR3 protein: CASSPRQGATNEKLFF; CDR3 DNA: TGTGCCAGCAGTCCTCGACAGGGGGCAACTAATGAAAAACTGTTTTTT
V gene: TRBV7-2; D gene: TRBD1; J gene: TRBJ1-2; CDR3 protein: CASSSRQGYYGYTF; CDR3 DNA: TGTGCCAGCAGCTCTCGACAGGGATACTATGGCTACACCTTC
V gene: TRBV11-1; D gene: .; J gene: TRBJ2-1; CDR3 protein: CASNAQGPNEQFF; CDR3 DNA: TGTGCCAGCAACGCCCAGGGGCCCAATGAGCAGTTCTTC
V gene: TRBV10-3; D gene: TRBD1; J gene: TRBJ2-7; CDR3 protein: CAIAQGQGASYEQYF; CDR3 DNA: TGTGCCATCGCCCAGGGACAGGGGGCCTCCTACGAGCAGTACTTC
V gene: TRBV5-1; D gene: TRBD1; J gene: TRBJ1-4; CDR3 protein: CASNILGQETEKLFF; CDR3 DNA: TGCGCCAGCAACATTTTGGGACAGGAGACTGAAAAACTGTTTTTT
V gene: TRBV7-2; D gene: .; J gene: TRBJ1-1; CDR3 protein: CASSRPGGQAFF; CDR3 DNA: TGTGCCAGCAGCCGACCCGGGGGGCAAGCTTTCTTT
V gene: TRBV7-9; D gene: .; J gene: TRBJ1-6; CDR3 protein: CASSLEAENSPLHF; CDR3 DNA: TGTGCCAGCAGCTTAGAGGCGGAAAATTCACCCCTCCACTTT
V gene: TRBV9; D gene: .; J gene: TRBJ1-1; CDR3 protein: CASSAVVGAGDTEAFF; CDR3 DNA: TGTGCCAGCAGCGCCGTGGTGGGGGCGGGCGACACTGAAGCTTTCTTT
V gene: TRBV6-6; D gene: .; J gene: TRBJ1-1; CDR3 protein: CASGTPPNTEAFF; CDR3 DNA: TGTGCCAGCGGTACACCCCCGAACACTGAAGCTTTCTTT
V gene: TRBV5-1; D gene: .; J gene: TRBJ1-1; CDR3 protein: CASSHGSIRGLNTEAFF; CDR3 DNA: TGCGCCAGCAGCCATGGCTCAATCCGGGGACTGAACACTGAAGCTTTCTTT